A single TCR beta chain is shown here with its context. This clone may be a read error of a much larger clone one base away. The entry originates in a study of blood T cells in healthy people across ages. A second PCR of 7 to 11 cycles used a sample-barcoded 5' primer and a J-beta primer mix. TCRdb reprocessed the 5' RACE reads via MiXCR and lists one record per CDR3 protein. The sample records around 1.7 million distinct CDR3 sequences, 28% being singletons. The TCR was taken from a woman between 25 and 40 years old in good health. Sequenced: blood.

The CDR3 reads CASSLGPGLAKDFSSYEQYF. The CDR3 nucleotides are TGCGCCAGCAGCTTAGGACCTGGACTAGCGAAAGACTTTAGCTCCTACGAGCAGTACTTC. The V and J genes are TRBV5-1 and TRBJ2-7; 9 bases line up with TRBD2. The CDR3 loop spans 20 amino acids. After removal of 2 bases from V and 0 bases from J, the junction contained 18 bases not matched to a gene. Looked up from germline, CDR1 is SGHRS and CDR2 is YFSETQ.